The clone carrying this TCR beta chain turned up a few times. What it recognizes is unknown. This entry belongs to a study of blood T cells in healthy people across ages. The V gene's germline CDR1 is MNHEY and CDR2 SMNVEV (reference sequence). This CDR3 has 15 amino acids. With 6 bases removed from V and 0 bases from J, the gap between germline ends came to 13 bases. It was with a sample-barcoded 5' primer and a J-beta primer mix that a second PCR of roughly 6 to 12 cycles was run. TCRdb itself ran the 5' RACE reads through MiXCR, one entry per CDR3 protein. The sample has about 1.1 million distinct CDR3 sequences, around two fifths seen once. Points from the study as a whole: Age advanced and TCR beta diversity per million T cells fell, roughly linearly. Relative to aged donors, long-lived donors carried more naive CD4+ cells and displayed higher diversity.

V usage is TRBV27 and J usage is TRBJ2-3; unclear D gene. Sequenced material: blood. This TCR was recovered from a man aged 18 to 35 in good health. The CDR3: CASSRVQTSTDTQYF. As DNA, the CDR3 is TGTGCCAGCAGCCGGGTACAAACTAGCACAGATACGCAGTATTTT.